Listed here is a single TCR beta chain. The specificity of this receptor is unknown. The sample holds no much larger clone one base away, and base qualities are not on file. The cysteine opens and the phenylalanine closes a CDR3 of 15 amino acids. Only CDR3 DNA remains: 45 bases, in frame from the first base. The CDR1 and CDR2 encoded by the germline V gene (reference sequence) are LNHNV and YYDKDF. V has 1 base trimmed and J has 8 bases trimmed; junction bases matching no gene number 6. These data come from a study of technical replicates of blood from several donors (dated 2017 in TCRdb). Libraries were prepared through the immunoSEQ multiplex PCR assay. TCRdb stores this immuneACCESS table with in-frame sequences only. Part of the clones is absent; in the studies checked, under half of the shortfall reflects unresolved V genes, and no reason is known for the rest. For this sample the table gives fewer than 90,000 clones, of which roughly 94% were detected only once. Together, the top ten hold 0.25% of the sample.

The sequence was collected from a human donor in good health. Input material: T cells isolated from PBMCs. The V and J genes are TRBV15 and TRBJ2-1, and TRBD1 matches 9 of the central bases. CDR3 reads: CATSRATGGGDEQFF. The DNA reads as follows: TGTGCCACCAGCAGAGCGACAGGGGGAGGAGATGAGCAGTTCTTC.